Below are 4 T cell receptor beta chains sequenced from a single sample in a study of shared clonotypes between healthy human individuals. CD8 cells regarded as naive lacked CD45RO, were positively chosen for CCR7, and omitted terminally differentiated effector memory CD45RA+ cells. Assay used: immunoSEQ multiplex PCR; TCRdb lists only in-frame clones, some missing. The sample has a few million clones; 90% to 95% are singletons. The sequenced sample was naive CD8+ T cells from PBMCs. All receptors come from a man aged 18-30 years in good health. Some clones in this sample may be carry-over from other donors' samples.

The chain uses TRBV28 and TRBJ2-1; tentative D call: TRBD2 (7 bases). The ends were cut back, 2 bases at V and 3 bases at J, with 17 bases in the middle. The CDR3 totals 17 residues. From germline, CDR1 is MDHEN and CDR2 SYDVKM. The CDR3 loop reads CASSLPMAGASYNEQFF. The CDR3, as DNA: TGTGCCAGCAGTTTACCTATGGCGGGGGCTAGCTACAATGAGCAGTTCTTC.

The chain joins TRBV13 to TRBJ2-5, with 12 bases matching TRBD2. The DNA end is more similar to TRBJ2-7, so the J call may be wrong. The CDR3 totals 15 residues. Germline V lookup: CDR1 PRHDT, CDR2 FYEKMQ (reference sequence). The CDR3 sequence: CASSPTGTSGYEQYF. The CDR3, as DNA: TGTGCCAGCAGCCCCACCGGGACTAGCGGGTACGAGCAGTACTTC.

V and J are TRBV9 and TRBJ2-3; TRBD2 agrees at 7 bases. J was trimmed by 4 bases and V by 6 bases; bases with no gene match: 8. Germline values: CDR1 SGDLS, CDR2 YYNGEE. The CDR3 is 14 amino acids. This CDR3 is CASTPRLAPDTQYF. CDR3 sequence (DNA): TGTGCCAGCACCCCCCGACTAGCACCAGATACGCAGTATTTT.

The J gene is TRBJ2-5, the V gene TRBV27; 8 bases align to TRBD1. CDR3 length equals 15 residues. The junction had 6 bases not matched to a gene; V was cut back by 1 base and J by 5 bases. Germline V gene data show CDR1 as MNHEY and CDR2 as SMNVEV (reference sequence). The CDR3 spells CASSLWQGAWETQYF. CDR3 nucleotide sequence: TGTGCCAGCAGTTTATGGCAGGGGGCTTGGGAGACCCAGTACTTC.